This TCR beta chain was identified in a study of blood T cell repertoires in COVID-19. Study summary: The origin of the acute and convalescent COVID-19 samples was the United States, Italy and Spain. T cells, B-cell-depleted T cells, or PBMCs supplied cDNA or gDNA.

Original data processing: Estimation of nucleated cell counts was performed using reference gene primer amplification. This table comes from immunoSEQ multiplex PCR, and its TCRdb copy is limited to in-frame clones, with some not included. V and J calls and clone size come straight from that table; D and trimming were deduced from the DNA. The data contain some 19,000 clones, under 90% of them singletons. The germline V gene encodes CDR1 ENHRY and CDR2 SYGVKD. The CDR3 extends over 17 amino acids. The V end lost 0 bases, the J end lost 0 bases, and 9 bases lay between the germline ends. This clone counts as medium-sized.

The origin of this receptor is a human donor in a cohort sampled during active COVID-19. The chain joins TRBV10-3 to TRBJ2-6; D is possibly TRBD2 (5 bases). Source material: peripheral blood. This CDR3 is CAISESEDPSGANVLTF. The DNA of the CDR3 is TGTGCCATCAGTGAGTCGGAGGACCCCTCTGGGGCCAACGTCCTGACTTTC.